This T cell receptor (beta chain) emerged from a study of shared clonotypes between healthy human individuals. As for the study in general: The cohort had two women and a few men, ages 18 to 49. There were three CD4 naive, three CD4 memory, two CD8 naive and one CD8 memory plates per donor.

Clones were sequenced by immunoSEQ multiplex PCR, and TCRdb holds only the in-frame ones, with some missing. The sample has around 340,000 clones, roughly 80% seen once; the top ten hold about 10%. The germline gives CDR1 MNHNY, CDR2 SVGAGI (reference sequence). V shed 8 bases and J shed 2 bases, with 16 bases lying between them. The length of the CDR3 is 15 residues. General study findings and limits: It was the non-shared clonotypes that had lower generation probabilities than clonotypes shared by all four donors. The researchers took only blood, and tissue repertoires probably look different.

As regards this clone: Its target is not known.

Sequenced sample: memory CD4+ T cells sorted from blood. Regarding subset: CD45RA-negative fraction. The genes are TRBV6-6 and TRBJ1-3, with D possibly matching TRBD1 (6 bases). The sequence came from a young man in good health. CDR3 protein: CASGRGARPGNTIYF. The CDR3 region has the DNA TGTGCCAGCGGCCGGGGGGCGCGCCCTGGAAACACCATATATTTT.